The rows below give T cell receptor beta chains drawn from one sample of a study of graft-versus-host responses after intestinal transplantation. Profiled with immunoSEQ multiplex PCR; TCRdb holds only in-frame clones, not every one. In the table there are more than 65,000 clones, 85% to 95% of which are singletons. No antigen has been assigned to these receptors. The specimen comprised unstimulated CD8+ T cells sorted from spleen or lymph node cells, sampled before transplant. The receptor set was obtained from a human donor who was the organ donor for an intestinal transplant. Both conserved end residues are part of each CDR3. D genes are given only for firm matches. Only some rows state a clone size, as once, few, many or a class for expanded clones.

j_call,v_call,d_call,clone_size,cdr3_nt,cdr3_aa
TRBJ2-1,TRBV7-9,-,-,TGTGCCAGCATCGGGGACACGTACAATGAGCAGTTCTTC,CASIGDTYNEQFF
TRBJ2-3,TRBV25-1,-,-,TGTGCCAGCTCGTGGGGGGTCACAGATACGCAGTATTTT,CASSWGVTDTQYF
TRBJ1-6,TRBV6-1,-,-,TGTGCCAGCAGTGCGGACTGGGGCTATAATTCACCCCTCCACTTT,CASSADWGYNSPLHF
TRBJ2-5,TRBV28,-,-,TGTGCCAGCAGTTCCCTTCTCCGGGGTCCACAAGAGACCCAGTACTTC,CASSSLLRGPQETQYF
TRBJ2-3,TRBV5-1,TRBD2,-,TGCGCCAGCAGCTTGGCCCCAGCGGGGAGCACAGATACGCAGTATTTT,CASSLAPAGSTDTQYF
TRBJ1-1,TRBV15,-,-,TGTGCCACCAGCAGACTTGGACAGAACACTGAAGCTTTCTTT,CATSRLGQNTEAFF
TRBJ2-7,TRBV19,TRBD1,-,TGTGCCAGTAGTGCAGGACAGGCCTACGAGCAGTACTTC,CASSAGQAYEQYF
TRBJ1-1,TRBV11-2,-,-,TGTGCCAGCAGCTCGTTATACACTGAAGCTTTCTTT,CASSSLYTEAFF
TRBJ1-6,TRBV4-1,TRBD1,-,TGCGCCAGCAGCCAAAGGACAGGGTTGGATAATTCACCCCTCCACTTT,CASSQRTGLDNSPLHF
TRBJ2-7,TRBV28,TRBD1,-,TGTGCCAGCAGTAGGGACAGGTCATACGAGCAGCACTTC,CASSRDRSYEQHF
TRBJ2-7,TRBV7-9,-,-,TGTGCCAGCAGCTTGGGCAGGGCCGCCTACGAGCAGTACTTC,CASSLGRAAYEQYF
TRBJ1-1,TRBV6-5,-,-,TGTGCCAGCAGTTACTCGGACGGCGGGGGTGAAGCTTTCTTT,CASSYSDGGGEAFF
TRBJ2-1,TRBV4-3,-,-,TGCGCCAGCAGCCAAGTTCTCCTGAGCCTAGATGAGCAGTTCTTC,CASSQVLLSLDEQFF
TRBJ2-3,TRBV19,-,-,TGTGCCAGTAGTATAATCGGGGGGCGCGGCACAGATACGCAGTATTTT,CASSIIGGRGTDTQYF
TRBJ1-1,TRBV10-3,-,-,TGTGCCATCAGGGCACCCCCTGAAGCTTTCTTT,CAIRAPPEAFF
TRBJ2-7,TRBV27,TRBD1,-,TGTGCCAGCAGTTTCGGACAGGGAACCTACGAGCAGTACTTC,CASSFGQGTYEQYF
TRBJ2-7,TRBV27,-,once,TGTGCCAGCAGTTTAAGTCCTACGCAAATCTACGAGCAGTACTTC,CASSLSPTQIYEQYF
TRBJ1-2,TRBV29-1,TRBD1,once,TGCAGCGTGGACACAGGGGGCGGTGGCTACACCTTC,CSVDTGGGGYTF
TRBJ1-6,TRBV11-2,TRBD1,-,TGTGCCAGCAGCTTTACAGGGGTTAATTCACCCCTCCACTTT,CASSFTGVNSPLHF
TRBJ2-5,TRBV7-2,TRBD2,-,TGTGCCAGCAGCGCGGGAGGGACCCAGTACTTC,CASSAGGTQYF
TRBJ2-2,TRBV6-1,TRBD1,-,TGTGCCAGCAGTGGAGACAGGGTCAACACCGGGGAGCTGTTTTTT,CASSGDRVNTGELFF
TRBJ2-7,TRBV5-8,TRBD1,-,TGTGCCAGCTGCCGGGACAGGGAGTGCTACGAGCAGTACTTC,CASCRDRECYEQYF
TRBJ2-7,TRBV19,TRBD1,-,TGTGCCACTTCACAGGGGTACTACGAGCAGTACTTC,CATSQGYYEQYF
TRBJ2-4,TRBV27,-,-,TGTGCCAGCAGTTTGCGGGGAGCCAAAAACATTCAGTACTTC,CASSLRGAKNIQYF
TRBJ1-2,TRBV4-1,-,-,TGCGCCAGCAGCCAAGGGAGTACCTATGGCTACACCTTC,CASSQGSTYGYTF
TRBJ2-5,TRBV6-6,TRBD2,-,TGTGCCAGCAGTCCCTACACTAGCGGGCAAGAGACCCAGTACTTC,CASSPYTSGQETQYF